At least ten counts were recorded for the clone carrying this T cell receptor beta chain. Its specificity is unknown. Treatment was busulfan-fludarabine conditioning, a marrow graft, and cyclophosphamide on days +3 and +4. These data are taken from a study of T cells after posttransplantation cyclophosphamide. General study points: TRB clonality was highly associated with recipient CMV seropositivity and reactivation. Donor CD8+ memory clones often dominated recipient blood repertoires at later times.

Clones were sequenced by immunoSEQ multiplex PCR, and TCRdb holds only the in-frame ones, with some missing. Observed are around 7,400 clones, no singletons, with the top ten taking roughly 53%. The CDR3 has 15 residues. This receptor was obtained from a male patient in his fifties or sixties who received an allogeneic stem cell transplant from an unrelated donor, was CMV-positive, and had acute GVHD only. T cells may partly derive from the graft donor. Source: PBMCs, taken after allogeneic stem cell transplant with posttransplant cyclophosphamide. The chain carries TRBV12-2 and TRBJ1-1; TRBD1, the table's D call, lacks a check against the DNA. TRBV12-2 is a pseudogene. The CDR3, as DNA: TGTGCAAGTCGCTCCCCCAGGACAGAGAACACTGAAGCTTTCTTT. Protein: CASRSPRTENTEAFF.